These T cell receptor beta chains were read from a single sample in a study of regulatory T cells in long-lasting Graves disease. TCRdb reprocessed the multiplex PCR reads via MiXCR and lists one record per CDR3 protein. The table shows 400,000 to 450,000 distinct CDR3 sequences, with more than 12% occurring only once. The same specimen was also included in a second study, on T cells in Graves' hyperthyroidism and ophthalmopathy.

The sequencing here drew on peripheral blood mononuclear cells (PBMCs), taken at new diagnosis, from a patient treated with antithyroid drugs. The receptors were gathered from a woman in her twenties or thirties with Graves disease. Each CDR3 is given with its conserved first and last residue. Fields, in order: clone size, V gene, J gene, D gene, CDR3 protein, CDR3 DNA. A D gene is named only where the DNA matches it firmly. Size values are once, few and many counts, or a class for expanded clones, and some rows have none.

abundance: -; v_gene: TRBV7-2; j_gene: TRBJ2-5; d_gene: -; CDR3aa: CASSFMGVKETQYF; CDR3nt: TGTGCCAGCAGCTTTATGGGGGTCAAAGAGACCCAGTACTTC
abundance: many; v_gene: TRBV6-5; j_gene: TRBJ1-1; d_gene: -; CDR3aa: CASSYSTVTEAFF; CDR3nt: TGTGCCAGCAGTTACTCGACAGTCACTGAAGCTTTCTTT
abundance: -; v_gene: TRBV20-1; j_gene: TRBJ1-5; d_gene: -; CDR3aa: CSASKGSDNQPQHF; CDR3nt: TGCAGTGCTAGCAAAGGGTCGGACAATCAGCCCCAGCATTTT
abundance: few; v_gene: TRBV18; j_gene: TRBJ1-5; d_gene: TRBD1; CDR3aa: CASSPTYLDRGSTRQPQHF; CDR3nt: TGTGCCAGCTCACCGACCTATTTGGACAGGGGGAGCACAAGACAGCCCCAGCATTTT
abundance: few; v_gene: TRBV29-1; j_gene: TRBJ2-1; d_gene: TRBD2; CDR3aa: CSVGRAGDLYNEQFF; CDR3nt: TGCAGCGTTGGCCGGGCGGGGGACCTCTACAATGAGCAGTTCTTC
abundance: many; v_gene: TRBV3-1; j_gene: TRBJ1-4; d_gene: -; CDR3aa: CASSQRGGEEKLFF; CDR3nt: TGTGCCAGCAGCCAACGGGGAGGGGAGGAAAAACTGTTTTTT
abundance: many; v_gene: TRBV7-2; j_gene: TRBJ1-2; d_gene: -; CDR3aa: CASSSSQGNYGYTF; CDR3nt: TGTGCCAGCAGCTCCTCACAGGGTAATTATGGCTACACCTTC
abundance: many; v_gene: TRBV11-2; j_gene: TRBJ1-4; d_gene: -; CDR3aa: CASSLGITVKKLFF; CDR3nt: TGTGCCAGCAGCTTAGGTATAACGGTCAAAAAACTGTTTTTT
abundance: many; v_gene: TRBV14; j_gene: TRBJ2-1; d_gene: -; CDR3aa: CASSLGVEQFF; CDR3nt: TGTGCCAGCAGCCTGGGAGTTGAGCAGTTCTTC
abundance: few; v_gene: TRBV10-3; j_gene: TRBJ1-2; d_gene: -; CDR3aa: CATSAGLDSGRGYTF; CDR3nt: TGTGCCACCTCCGCGGGGTTGGACAGCGGTAGGGGCTACACCTTC
abundance: -; v_gene: TRBV5-1; j_gene: TRBJ1-5; d_gene: -; CDR3aa: CASSLEAGGDQPQHF; CDR3nt: TGCGCCAGCAGCTTGGAGGCCGGTGGGGATCAGCCCCAGCATTTT
abundance: -; v_gene: TRBV24-1; j_gene: TRBJ2-7; d_gene: -; CDR3aa: CATEDYTYEQYF; CDR3nt: TGTGCCACTGAGGACTATACCTACGAGCAGTACTTC
abundance: many; v_gene: TRBV27; j_gene: TRBJ2-5; d_gene: TRBD1; CDR3aa: CASSPRGLASQETQYF; CDR3nt: TGTGCCAGCAGTCCCAGGGGGCTAGCGAGCCAAGAGACCCAGTACTTC
abundance: many; v_gene: TRBV29-1; j_gene: TRBJ2-5; d_gene: -; CDR3aa: CSVVGETQYF; CDR3nt: TGCAGCGTTGTGGGAGAGACCCAGTACTTC
abundance: many; v_gene: TRBV3-1; j_gene: TRBJ2-5; d_gene: TRBD2; CDR3aa: CASSRAGGSETQYF; CDR3nt: TGTGCCAGCAGCCGAGCGGGCGGGAGTGAGACCCAGTACTTC
abundance: few; v_gene: TRBV9; j_gene: TRBJ1-2; d_gene: TRBD1; CDR3aa: CASSVGTGGIGGYTF; CDR3nt: TGTGCCAGCAGCGTAGGGACAGGGGGGATAGGCGGCTACACCTTC
abundance: few; v_gene: TRBV10-3; j_gene: TRBJ2-1; d_gene: TRBD2; CDR3aa: CAITPGTSGSGSEQFF; CDR3nt: TGTGCCATCACCCCAGGGACTAGCGGGAGTGGGAGTGAGCAGTTCTTC
abundance: few; v_gene: TRBV5-1; j_gene: TRBJ2-1; d_gene: TRBD1; CDR3aa: CASSPPGQGVNEQFF; CDR3nt: TGCGCCAGCAGCCCACCGGGACAGGGGGTCAATGAGCAGTTCTTC
abundance: few; v_gene: TRBV27; j_gene: TRBJ1-1; d_gene: TRBD1; CDR3aa: CASSFRGQGIGNTEAFF; CDR3nt: TGTGCCAGCAGTTTTCGGGGACAGGGGATCGGAAACACTGAAGCTTTCTTT